The 27 T cell receptor beta chains listed next were all sequenced from one sample in a study of spatial heterogeneity in lung cancer. Time point noted: sample taken at primary tumor resection. The study sequenced unsorted whole RNA from tumor, nontumor lung or frozen PBMC. Using its own MiXCR run on the 5' RACE reads, TCRdb lists one record per CDR3 protein. The data hold about 50,000 distinct CDR3 sequences, with roughly 7.6% observed a single time. The material was PBMCs, obtained at surgery. These receptors originate from a female donor with early-stage non-small cell lung cancer.

Sample share makes this clonotype medium-sized (0.01 to 0.1%). V gene TRBV7-9 combines with J gene TRBJ2-1; TRBD2 matches at 12 bases. After removal of 5 bases from V and 9 bases from J, the junction contained 8 bases not matched to a gene. In germline, CDR1 is SEHNR, CDR2 FQNEAQ (reference sequence). The CDR3 contains 15 residues. CDR3: CASSLGLAGRVEQFF. The CDR3 DNA is TGTGCCAGCAGCCTTGGACTAGCGGGGAGAGTTGAGCAGTTCTTC.

This clonotype has ten or more counts. The CDR3 sequence: CSASWPNTGELFF. Here the CDR3 DNA reads TGCAGTGCTAGTTGGCCTAACACCGGGGAGCTGTTTTTT. The chain joins TRBV20-1 to TRBJ2-2; no firm D call. CDR1 and CDR2 from the germline V gene are DFQATT and SNEGSKA (reference sequence). V lost 3 bases and J 2 bases, leaving 7 bases between the germline ends. The CDR3 sequence is 13 residues long.

This clonotype came up a few times. The chain joins TRBV5-6 to TRBJ2-3; D might be TRBD1 (5 bases). V was shortened by 2 bases and J by 4 bases, with 17 bases between the two germline ends. Germline V lookup: CDR1 SGHDT, CDR2 YYEEEE. The CDR3 totals 16 residues. CDR3 in amino acids: CASSFRQGDSSDTQYF. CDR3 bases: TGTGCCAGCAGCTTTCGGCAGGGCGACAGCTCAGATACGCAGTATTTT.

This clonotype was detected only a few times. The CDR3 spells CSVWTDSGNTIYF. Written as DNA, the CDR3 is TGCAGCGTTTGGACAGACTCTGGAAACACCATATATTTT. The gene calls are TRBV29-1 and TRBJ1-3, with a weak D call TRBD1 (6 bases). The germline gives CDR1 SQVTM, CDR2 ANQGSEA. Trimming shortened V by 5 bases and J by 0 bases, and 8 bases separated the two germline ends. The CDR3 has 13 amino acids.

CDR3 in amino acids: CSAPGGRGTGELFF. The CDR3 DNA sequence: TGCAGTGCTCCCGGGGGCCGGGGCACCGGGGAGCTGTTTTTT. The chain joins TRBV20-1 to TRBJ2-2; either TRBD1 or TRBD2 may supply D (6 bases each). The CDR3 spans 14 residues. Trimming shortened V by 5 bases and J by 4 bases, and 14 bases separated the two germline ends. Germline CDR1 DFQATT, CDR2 SNEGSKA (reference sequence).

This clonotype was observed at least ten times. DNA of the CDR3: TGTGCCAGCTCACCACCGGGCCGGAACTATGGCTACACCTTC. Translated: CASSPPGRNYGYTF. The chain uses TRBV18 and TRBJ1-2, with no clear D. This CDR3 has 14 residues. Trimming shortened V by 0 bases and J by 2 bases, and 7 bases separated the two germline ends. The germline V gene encodes CDR1 KGHSH and CDR2 LQKENI.

The chain uses TRBV7-2 and TRBJ1-6; no reliable D call. The ends were cut back, 4 bases at V and 14 bases at J, with 12 bases in the middle. Germline loops: CDR1 SGHTA, CDR2 FQGNSA. The CDR3 spans 12 residues. CDR3 DNA sequence: TGTGCCAGCAGCTCCGACGAGTCGGCCCTCCACTTT. Protein product: CASSSDESALHF.

The chain has TRBV13 and TRBJ1-6; no definite D call. The ends were cut back, 4 bases at V and 6 bases at J, with 10 bases in the middle. The CDR3 covers 14 residues. Per germline, CDR1 PRHDT and CDR2 FYEKMQ (reference sequence). The CDR3 loop reads CASSSRATNSPLHF. CDR3 sequence (DNA): TGTGCCAGCAGCTCCCGGGCGACTAATTCACCCCTCCACTTT.

This clonotype occurred many times. J is TRBJ2-3 and V is TRBV29-1, with D perhaps matching TRBD1 (5 bases). This CDR3 is built from 11 residues. With 3 bases removed from V and 6 bases from J, the gap between germline ends came to 7 bases. Germline V gene lookup returns CDR1 SQVTM and CDR2 ANQGSEA. In DNA form, the CDR3 reads TGCAGCGTTGAGGGGCCCGATACGCAGTATTTT. It yields the protein CSVEGPDTQYF.

This clonotype was detected many times. The rearrangement links TRBV5-6 to TRBJ1-1, with no clear D. Germline V gene sequence: CDR1 SGHDT, CDR2 YYEEEE. This CDR3 contains 14 residues. Trimming cost V 2 bases and J 0 bases, with 8 bases left between them. The CDR3 spells CASSFRTVNTEAFF. CDR3 sequence (DNA): TGTGCCAGCAGCTTTAGGACGGTGAACACTGAAGCTTTCTTT.

A remark on this clonotype: This clone may be a read error of a much larger clone one base away. The chain joins TRBV13 to TRBJ2-1; D not certain. Germline V CDR1 and CDR2: PRHDT, FYEKMQ (reference sequence). The CDR3 is 15 residues long. The germline V and J ends were trimmed by 2 bases and 4 bases, with 12 bases remaining between them. CDR3 DNA: TGTGCCAGCAGCTTACCCAACAGCCCATACAATGAGCAGTTCTTC. Translating it yields CASSLPNSPYNEQFF.

The chain combines TRBV20-1 with TRBJ2-3, with TRBD1 matching over 11 bases. After removal of 5 bases from V and 7 bases from J, the junction contained 8 bases not matched to a gene. Per germline, CDR1 DFQATT and CDR2 SNEGSKA (reference sequence). CDR3 length equals 14 residues. As DNA, the CDR3 is TGCAGTGCTCGTCCGGGACAGGGGGAAAATACGCAGTATTTT. Translation gives CSARPGQGENTQYF.

In this sample, this clonotype turned up many times. The rearrangement uses TRBV5-1 and TRBJ2-5, with D perhaps given as TRBD1 or TRBD2 (5 bases each). The CDR3 spans 14 residues. V gave up 0 bases and J gave up 4 bases, with 10 bases separating them. CDR1 SGHRS and CDR2 YFSETQ come from the germline V gene. The CDR3 DNA follows: TGCGCCAGCAGCTTGGATGAGGGACGAGAGACCCAGTACTTC. It yields the protein CASSLDEGRETQYF.

This clonotype was found many times. The rearrangement uses TRBV7-9 and TRBJ2-1; no firm D call. CDR3 length equals 11 residues. Per the germline V gene, CDR1 is SEHNR and CDR2 is FQNEAQ (reference sequence). With 5 bases removed from V and 14 bases from J, the gap between germline ends came to 13 bases. DNA for the CDR3: TGTGCCAGCAGCCCAACGGGTTGGGAGTTCTTC. Protein: CASSPTGWEFF.

At least ten counts were recorded for this clonotype. V usage is TRBV19 and J usage is TRBJ2-1, with a tentative D call TRBD1 (6 bases). Germline V lookup: CDR1 LNHDA, CDR2 SQIVND (reference sequence). The CDR3 has 15 residues. V was shortened by 9 bases and J by 0 bases, with 15 bases between the two germline ends. In DNA, the CDR3 is TGTGCCAGCATCCAGACAGGCAGCTCCTACAATGAGCAGTTCTTC. Translating it yields CASIQTGSSYNEQFF.

The sample holds a few counts of this clonotype. The rearrangement links TRBV5-1 to TRBJ2-7; 7 positions agree with TRBD1. V was pared by 0 bases and J by 1 base, with 4 bases of the junction left unmatched. The CDR3 length is 15 residues. The germline CDR1 and CDR2 sequences are SGHRS and YFSETQ. The DNA of the CDR3 is TGCGCCAGCAGCTTGGCGACAGGGCTATCCTACGAGCAGTACTTC. Encoded protein: CASSLATGLSYEQYF.

The genes are TRBV12-3 or TRBV12-4 and TRBJ2-2; D ambiguous. The CDR3 consists of 17 residues. The V end was cut by 4 bases, the J end by 1 base, with 16 bases between. CDR3 DNA: TGTGCCAGCAGTTCCCTGAAGCAACAGAGGAACACCGGGGAGCTGTTTTTT. The encoded protein is CASSSLKQQRNTGELFF.

This clonotype occurred a few times. J is TRBJ1-2 and V is TRBV6-2 or TRBV6-3; no clear D. Germline V gene data show CDR1 as MNHEY and CDR2 as SVGEGT. Trimming left V 8 bases short and J 2 bases short, with 12 bases between. The CDR3 is 13 residues long. CDR3 amino acids: CASDPGPNYGYTF. CDR3 sequence (DNA): TGTGCCAGCGATCCCGGCCCAAACTATGGCTACACCTTC.

This chain uses TRBV7-9 with TRBJ1-1, with D unresolved. Deletions cut 5 bases from V and 4 bases from J, with 11 bases between. Germline assignment: CDR1 SEHNR and CDR2 FQNEAQ (reference sequence). The CDR3 sequence is 13 residues long. The CDR3 DNA follows: TGTGCCAGCAGCGAACAGATAGGCACTGAAGCTTTCTTT. It yields the protein CASSEQIGTEAFF. The whole variable domain, remainder taken from reference TRBV7-9 and TRBJ1-1, is DTGVSQNPRHKITKRGQNVTFRCDPISEHNRLYWYRQTLGQGPEFLTYFQNEAQLEKSRLLSDRFSAERPKGSFSTLEIQRTEQGDSAMYLCASSEQIGTEAFFGQGTRLTVV.

This clonotype has a count of ten or more. The rearrangement links TRBV3-1 to TRBJ2-7; 10 bases line up with TRBD2. The length of the CDR3 is 15 residues. Unmatched junction bases numbered 5, after V lost 2 bases and J lost 4 bases. CDR1 is LGHDT, CDR2 YNNKEL, per germline (reference sequence). The CDR3 region is CASSQLPSGGYEQYF. The CDR3 bases are TGTGCCAGCAGCCAATTGCCTAGCGGGGGTTACGAGCAGTACTTC.

This clonotype has at least ten counts. The chain combines TRBV7-8 with TRBJ1-4, with unresolved D. The CDR3 is 13 amino acids. CDR1 SGHVS and CDR2 FQNEAQ come from the germline V gene. V dropped 3 bases and J dropped 4 bases, with 6 bases sitting between them. The CDR3 loop reads CASSFPLNEKLFF. CDR3 in DNA: TGTGCCAGCAGCTTTCCCCTTAATGAAAAACTGTTTTTT.

This clonotype has a single count. The CDR3 coding sequence is TGTGCCAGCAGTTACTCCCCGGGACGTTACGAGCAGTACTTC. Protein: CASSYSPGRYEQYF. The chain uses TRBV6-2 or TRBV6-3 and TRBJ2-7; D possibly matches TRBD1 or TRBD2 (5 bases each). This CDR3 contains 14 residues. Germline CDR1 is MNHEY and CDR2 is SVGEGT. With 0 bases removed from V and 4 bases from J, the gap between germline ends came to 10 bases.

This clonotype was counted between two and nine times. The chain has TRBV2 and TRBJ2-4, with D possibly being TRBD1 or TRBD2 (6 bases each). Trimming took off 7 bases at V and 0 bases at J, with 19 bases between the two ends. Germline V gene sequence: CDR1 SNHLY, CDR2 FYNNEI. This CDR3 has 17 residues. The CDR3 here is CASKDGGGGLAKNIQYF. CDR3 DNA sequence: TGTGCCAGCAAGGATGGCGGAGGGGGGTTAGCCAAAAACATTCAGTACTTC.

This clonotype was detected ten times or more. The chain is built from TRBV5-1 and TRBJ2-3, with 8 bases matching TRBD1. V lost 4 bases to trimming and J lost 6 bases; unmatched junction nucleotides: 10. The CDR3 length is 15 residues. The germline CDR1 and CDR2 sequences are SGHRS and YFSETQ. CDR3 residues: CASSPDGGQADTQYF. The CDR3 region has the DNA TGCGCCAGCAGCCCGGACGGGGGACAGGCGGATACGCAGTATTTT.

This clonotype has a handful of counts. The chain couples TRBV6-5 to TRBJ2-5, with D perhaps given as TRBD1 or TRBD2 (7 bases each). This CDR3 has 14 amino acids. Looked up from germline, CDR1 is MNHEY and CDR2 is SVGAGI. V was cut by 5 bases and J by 4 bases, with 14 bases left in between. Here the CDR3 reads CASSPQGGAETQYF. CDR3 DNA sequence: TGTGCCAGCAGTCCTCAGGGGGGGGCAGAGACCCAGTACTTC.

This clonotype was found many times. The chain joins TRBV6-2 or TRBV6-3 to TRBJ2-7; D uncertain. CDR1 and CDR2 (germline): MNHEY, SVGEGT. The CDR3 loop spans 11 amino acids. The V end lost 3 bases, the J end lost 4 bases, and 4 bases lay between the germline ends. As DNA, the CDR3 is TGTGCCAGCAGTTATATTTACGAGCAGTACTTC. Protein sequence: CASSYIYEQYF.

This rearrangement joins TRBV19 to TRBJ1-4; a weak D match, TRBD1 (5 bases). Trimming left V 7 bases short and J 7 bases short, with 16 bases between. The CDR3 is 14 residues long. Germline V gene sequence: CDR1 LNHDA, CDR2 SQIVND (reference sequence). The CDR3 DNA is TGTGCCAGTACCACCCAGGGAGGTGGTGAAAAACTGTTTTTT. Protein sequence: CASTTQGGGEKLFF.